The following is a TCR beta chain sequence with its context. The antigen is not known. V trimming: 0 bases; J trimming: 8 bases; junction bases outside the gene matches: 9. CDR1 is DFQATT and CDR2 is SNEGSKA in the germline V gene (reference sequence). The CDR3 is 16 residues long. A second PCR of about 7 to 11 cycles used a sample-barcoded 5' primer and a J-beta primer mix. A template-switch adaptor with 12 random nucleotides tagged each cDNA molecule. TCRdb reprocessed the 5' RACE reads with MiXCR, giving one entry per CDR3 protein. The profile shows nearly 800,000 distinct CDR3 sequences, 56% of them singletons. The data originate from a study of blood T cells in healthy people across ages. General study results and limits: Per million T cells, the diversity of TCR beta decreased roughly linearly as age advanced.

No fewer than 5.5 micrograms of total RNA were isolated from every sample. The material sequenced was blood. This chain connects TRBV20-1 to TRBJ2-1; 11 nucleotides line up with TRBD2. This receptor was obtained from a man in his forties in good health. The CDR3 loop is CSARDRTSGGLDEQFF. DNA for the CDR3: TGCAGTGCTAGAGATCGAACTAGCGGGGGATTGGATGAGCAGTTCTTC.